These T cell receptor beta chains were read from a single sample in a study of cytomegalovirus exposure and HLA in healthy donors. Method: immunoSEQ multiplex PCR; TCRdb's copy keeps in-frame clones and lacks some. The profile covers some 330,000 clones, with 75% to 90% appearing a single time and about 0.8% taken by the ten largest. The sample comprised PBMCs. All receptors come from a woman aged 18 to 35 in good health and CMV-seronegative. Each CDR3 is given with its conserved first and last residue. A D gene is named only where the DNA matches it firmly. Some rows have no size entry. The others give once, few or many, or a class for an expanded clone.

cdr3_nt cdr3_aa v_call clone_size d_call j_call
TGTGCCAGCAGCTTGGAGTCGGGAGTGTACGAGCAGTACTTC CASSLESGVYEQYF TRBV5-4 NA NA TRBJ2-7
TGTGCCAGCAGACCAGACAGCGAAAAACTGTTTTTT CASRPDSEKLFF TRBV2 NA NA TRBJ1-4
TGTGCCAGCAGCGTAGGGCTAGCGGGAGGCGGGGTAAGCTACGAGCAGTACTTC CASSVGLAGGGVSYEQYF TRBV9 NA TRBD2 TRBJ2-7
TGTGCCAGCAGCGTACTCGGGTCATCACTGAACACCGGGGAGCTGTTTTTT CASSVLGSSLNTGELFF TRBV9 few NA TRBJ2-2
TGTGCCAGCAGCCCCCTGGGGACTTACTATGGCTACACCTTC CASSPLGTYYGYTF TRBV9 NA NA TRBJ1-2
TGTGCCAGCTCCCTGGGGGGGTTCTACGAGCAGTACTTC CASSLGGFYEQYF TRBV14 NA TRBD2 TRBJ2-7
TGTGCCAGCAGTAAGGGGGGGTCTGGGGCCAACGTCCTGACTTTC CASSKGGSGANVLTF TRBV6-1 many NA TRBJ2-6
TGTGCCAGCAGTTTGAGGGGGCGCGGCAATCAGCCCCAGCATTTT CASSLRGRGNQPQHF TRBV28 NA TRBD1 TRBJ1-5
TGTGCCAGCAGTTTGGCTGGCGGCGGGAACACTGAAGCTTTCTTT CASSLAGGGNTEAFF TRBV28 NA NA TRBJ1-1
TGTGCCAGCAGCTTGGGCAGTCTCTACGAGCAGTACTTC CASSLGSLYEQYF TRBV5-6 NA NA TRBJ2-7
TGTGCCAGCAGCAGACAGGGCTCTGGAAACACCATATATTTT CASSRQGSGNTIYF TRBV7-9 once TRBD1 TRBJ1-3
TGCGCCAGCAGCTTGACTAGCGGGAGAGGGACAGATACGCAGTATTTT CASSLTSGRGTDTQYF TRBV5-1 NA TRBD2 TRBJ2-3
TGTGCCAGCAGCCCGCCTAGAACCGAGCAGTACTTC CASSPPRTEQYF TRBV28 NA NA TRBJ2-7
TGTGCCAGCGCCCTCAGGGGGTCCACTAATGAAAAACTGTTTTTT CASALRGSTNEKLFF TRBV27 NA TRBD1 TRBJ1-4
TGCGCCAGCAGCCTAGGGGGCAGGGTGGGCGAGCAGTACTTC CASSLGGRVGEQYF TRBV4-3 NA TRBD1 TRBJ2-7
TGTGCCAGCGCCGGGACAGGTTCATACGAGCAGTACTTC CASAGTGSYEQYF TRBV28 NA TRBD1 TRBJ2-7
TGTGCCAGCAGTTTCGGACAGACTTACACAGATACGCAGTATTTT CASSFGQTYTDTQYF TRBV28 NA NA TRBJ2-3
TGTGCCAGCAGTCCGACAGGGGCGCCCTATCAGCCCCAGCATTTT CASSPTGAPYQPQHF TRBV27 NA TRBD1 TRBJ1-5
TGTGCCAGCAGTTTCTTCTCTAGCGGGAGTGGTAATGAGCAGTTCTTC CASSFFSSGSGNEQFF TRBV28 NA TRBD2 TRBJ2-1
TGCGCCAGCAGCCAAGAGGCCGGGGTTGGCAATCAGCCCCAGCATTTT CASSQEAGVGNQPQHF TRBV4-3 NA NA TRBJ1-5
TGCGCCAGCGCCTCTCCCTTCCGACTAGCGCATCCGACCATAGCCAAAAACATTCAGTACTTC CASASPFRLAHPTIAKNIQYF TRBV5-1 NA TRBD2 TRBJ2-4
TGCGCCACCATCGGACAGGGGGACACAGATACGCAGTATTTT CATIGQGDTDTQYF TRBV4-1 NA TRBD1 TRBJ2-3
TGTGCCAGCAGCTTGAGTCTACTCTACGAGCAGTACTTC CASSLSLLYEQYF TRBV11-1 NA NA TRBJ2-7
TGCGCCAGCAGCATGACAGGGGGGAACACTGAAGCTTTCTTT CASSMTGGNTEAFF TRBV5-1 NA TRBD1 TRBJ1-1
TGCGCCAGCAGCGAGAGTAGCGGGAGTGGGGCAGATACGCAGTATTTT CASSESSGSGADTQYF TRBV4-3 NA TRBD2 TRBJ2-3
TGCAGCGTCCGCTCCCGCCTGACAGCGAACACTGAAGCTTTCTTT CSVRSRLTANTEAFF TRBV29-1 NA NA TRBJ1-1